These T cell receptor beta chains were read from a single sample in a study of blood T cell repertoires in COVID-19. Assay: immunoSEQ multiplex PCR; the TCRdb copy retains only in-frame clones and omits some. The sample contains 100,000 to 150,000 clones, around 83% of which appear only once. Input material: peripheral blood. These receptors were collected from a man aged 35-49 years with active or convalescent COVID-19. Each CDR3 is given with its conserved first and last residue. A D gene is named only where the DNA matches it firmly. The size of a clone is reported for some rows only, either as once, few or many, or as a class for expanded clones.

J gene: TRBJ1-4; clone size: -; V gene: TRBV13; D gene: TRBD1; CDR3 protein: CASSSFSGTGDEKLFF; CDR3 DNA: TGTGCCAGCAGCTCATTCTCCGGGACAGGAGATGAAAAACTGTTTTTT
J gene: TRBJ1-3; clone size: -; V gene: TRBV6-5; D gene: -; CDR3 protein: CASSYSSGAGNTIYF; CDR3 DNA: TGTGCCAGCAGTTACTCCTCAGGGGCTGGAAACACCATATATTTT
J gene: TRBJ2-5; clone size: -; V gene: TRBV4-1; D gene: -; CDR3 protein: CASSQDLTPETQYF; CDR3 DNA: TGCGCCAGCAGCCAAGATCTAACCCCCGAGACCCAGTACTTC
J gene: TRBJ1-6; clone size: -; V gene: TRBV14; D gene: -; CDR3 protein: CASSQDWGVPLWSYNSPLHF; CDR3 DNA: TGTGCCAGCAGCCAAGATTGGGGGGTCCCCCTTTGGTCCTATAATTCACCCCTCCACTTT
J gene: TRBJ2-2; clone size: -; V gene: TRBV4-3; D gene: -; CDR3 protein: CASSQGLTANTGELFF; CDR3 DNA: TGCGCCAGCAGCCAAGGACTTACGGCGAACACCGGGGAGCTGTTTTTT
J gene: TRBJ2-3; clone size: -; V gene: TRBV2; D gene: -; CDR3 protein: CASSENGGPNYTQYF; CDR3 DNA: TGTGCCAGCAGTGAAAACGGGGGGCCGAATTATACGCAGTATTTT
J gene: TRBJ2-3; clone size: once; V gene: TRBV29-1; D gene: TRBD2; CDR3 protein: CSVQRGVTDTQYF; CDR3 DNA: TGCAGCGTTCAGCGGGGGGTCACAGATACGCAGTATTTT
J gene: TRBJ2-3; clone size: -; V gene: TRBV6-2/TRBV6-3; D gene: TRBD2; CDR3 protein: CASSRGLAGADTQYF; CDR3 DNA: TGTGCCAGCAGCCGTGGACTAGCGGGAGCAGATACGCAGTATTTT
J gene: TRBJ2-1; clone size: -; V gene: TRBV4-1; D gene: TRBD2; CDR3 protein: CASSQDSSSGGAGNEQFF; CDR3 DNA: TGCGCCAGCAGCCAAGATTCGTCTAGCGGGGGAGCCGGCAATGAGCAGTTCTTC
J gene: TRBJ1-1; clone size: -; V gene: TRBV15; D gene: TRBD1; CDR3 protein: CARRQGNTEAFF; CDR3 DNA: TGTGCCAGAAGACAGGGGAACACTGAAGCTTTCTTT
J gene: TRBJ2-3; clone size: -; V gene: TRBV21-1; D gene: -; CDR3 protein: CASSFLAGGSLSAFTQYF; CDR3 DNA: TGTGCCAGCAGCTTTCTAGCGGGGGGTTCCCTATCCGCCTTTACGCAGTATTTT
J gene: TRBJ1-5; clone size: -; V gene: TRBV6-1; D gene: -; CDR3 protein: CASSDPGTPQHF; CDR3 DNA: TGTGCCAGCAGTGACCCGGGAACGCCCCAGCATTTT
J gene: TRBJ2-6; clone size: -; V gene: TRBV19; D gene: -; CDR3 protein: CASSIDAQDSGANVLTF; CDR3 DNA: TGTGCCAGTAGTATAGACGCGCAAGACTCTGGGGCCAACGTCCTGACTTTC
J gene: TRBJ2-1; clone size: -; V gene: TRBV7-6; D gene: TRBD1; CDR3 protein: CASSLGQFYNEQFF; CDR3 DNA: TGTGCCAGCAGCTTGGGACAGTTCTACAATGAGCAGTTCTTC
J gene: TRBJ2-7; clone size: -; V gene: TRBV7-3; D gene: TRBD2; CDR3 protein: CASSPIAGGPGEQYF; CDR3 DNA: TGTGCCAGCAGCCCCATAGCGGGGGGGCCGGGGGAGCAGTACTTC
J gene: TRBJ2-2; clone size: -; V gene: TRBV3-1/TRBV3-2; D gene: -; CDR3 protein: CASSQIQDTGELFF; CDR3 DNA: TGTGCCAGCAGCCAAATTCAGGACACCGGGGAGCTGTTTTTT
J gene: TRBJ2-7; clone size: -; V gene: TRBV9; D gene: TRBD2; CDR3 protein: CASGAGGHEQYF; CDR3 DNA: TGTGCCAGTGGTGCGGGGGGGCACGAGCAGTACTTC
J gene: TRBJ1-1; clone size: -; V gene: TRBV18; D gene: TRBD1; CDR3 protein: CASSPQGQATEAFF; CDR3 DNA: TGTGCCAGCTCACCTCAGGGACAGGCCACTGAAGCTTTCTTT